This TCR beta chain was retrieved from a study of T cells in Graves' hyperthyroidism and ophthalmopathy. Study in general: Peripheral blood collection took place at initial diagnosis, before any treatment. Study results and caveats: The majority of expanded thyroid clonotypes above 0.001 also appeared in blood. Ophthalmopathy was identified by the model a median 6.5 months ahead of onset.

This clonotype was observed at least ten times. What it binds is not known. The CDR3 regions of TCR beta were amplified from RNA transcripts. The primer set for the first-round RT-PCR of the TCR CDR3 was HTBI. TCRdb redid the calling of the multiplex PCR reads with MiXCR, one entry per CDR3 protein. This sample has 490,000 or so distinct CDR3 sequences, with just under 20% found just once. Trimming cost V 4 bases and J 9 bases, with 12 bases left between them. CDR3 size: 12 residues. Germline CDR1 is SGHVS and CDR2 is FQNEAQ. The clonotype comes from a man aged 35 to 55 with Graves' ophthalmopathy. The sample comprised blood. The rearrangement links TRBV7-8 to TRBJ1-1; maybe TRBD1 (6 bases). For the CDR3, the DNA is TGTGCCAGCAGCTCTGGACAGCCCCAAGCTTTCTTT. Its translation is CASSSGQPQAFF.